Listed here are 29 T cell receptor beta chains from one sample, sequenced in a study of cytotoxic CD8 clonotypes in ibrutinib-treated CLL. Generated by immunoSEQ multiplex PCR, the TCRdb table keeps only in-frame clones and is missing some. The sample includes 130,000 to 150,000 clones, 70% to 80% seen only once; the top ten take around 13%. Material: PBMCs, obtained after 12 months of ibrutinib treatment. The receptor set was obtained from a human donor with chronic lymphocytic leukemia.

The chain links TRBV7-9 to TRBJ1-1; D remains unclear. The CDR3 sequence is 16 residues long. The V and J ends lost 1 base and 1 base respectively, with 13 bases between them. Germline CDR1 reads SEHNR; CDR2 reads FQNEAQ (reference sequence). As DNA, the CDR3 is TGTGCCAGCAGCTTAGAGCCCTACGGTAGGAACACTGAAGCTTTCTTT. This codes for CASSLEPYGRNTEAFF.

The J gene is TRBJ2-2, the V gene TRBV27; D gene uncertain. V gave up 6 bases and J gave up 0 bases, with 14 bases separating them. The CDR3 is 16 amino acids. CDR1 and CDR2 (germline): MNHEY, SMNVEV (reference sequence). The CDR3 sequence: CASRVSAGSNTGELFF. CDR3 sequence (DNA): TGTGCCAGCAGAGTTTCTGCAGGTTCGAACACCGGGGAGCTGTTTTTT.

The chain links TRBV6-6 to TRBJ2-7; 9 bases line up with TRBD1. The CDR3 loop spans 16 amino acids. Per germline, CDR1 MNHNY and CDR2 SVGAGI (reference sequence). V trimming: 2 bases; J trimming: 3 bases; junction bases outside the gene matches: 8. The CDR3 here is CASSYPKDRGHYEQYF. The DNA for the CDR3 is TGTGCCAGCAGTTACCCAAAGGACAGGGGCCACTACGAGCAGTACTTC.

DNA of the CDR3: TGTGCCAGCAGTTCCATTAGGGGACAGGGATATGGCTACACCTTC. It is translated as CASSSIRGQGYGYTF. The J gene is TRBJ1-2, the V gene TRBV28; 9 bases line up with TRBD1. Trimming cost V 4 bases and J 5 bases; bases outside gene matches: 8. Germline V lookup: CDR1 MDHEN, CDR2 SYDVKM. The CDR3 spans 15 residues.

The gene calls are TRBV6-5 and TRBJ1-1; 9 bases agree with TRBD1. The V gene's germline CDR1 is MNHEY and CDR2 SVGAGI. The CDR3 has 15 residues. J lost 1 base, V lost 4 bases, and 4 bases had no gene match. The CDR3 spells CASSSRGQGNTEAFF. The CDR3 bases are TGTGCCAGCAGTTCCCGGGGACAGGGGAACACTGAAGCTTTCTTT.

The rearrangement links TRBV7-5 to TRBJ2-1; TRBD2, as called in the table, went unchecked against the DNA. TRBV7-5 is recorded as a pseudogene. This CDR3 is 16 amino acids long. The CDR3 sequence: CVRSLARREGTDEQFF. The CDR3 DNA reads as TGTGTCAGAAGCTTAGCGCGGAGGGAGGGCACGGATGAGCAGTTCTTC.

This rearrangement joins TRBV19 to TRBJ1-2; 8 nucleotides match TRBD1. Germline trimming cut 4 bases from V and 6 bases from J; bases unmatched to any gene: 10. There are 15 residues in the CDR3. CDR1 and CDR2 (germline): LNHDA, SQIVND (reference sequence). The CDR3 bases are TGTGCCAGTAGTACTGGACAGGGCCGCTTTGATGGCTACACCTTC. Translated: CASSTGQGRFDGYTF. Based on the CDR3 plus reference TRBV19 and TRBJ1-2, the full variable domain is DGGITQSPKYLFRKEGQNVTLSCEQNLNHDAMYWYRQDPGQGLRLIYYSQIVNDFQKGDIAEGYSVSREKKESFPLTVTSAQKNPTAFYLCASSTGQGRFDGYTFGSGTRLTVV.

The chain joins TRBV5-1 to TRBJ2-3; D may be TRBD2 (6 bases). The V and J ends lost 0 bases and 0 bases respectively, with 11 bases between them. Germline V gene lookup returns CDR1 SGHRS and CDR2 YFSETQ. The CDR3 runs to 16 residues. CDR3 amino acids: CASSLAQGLSTDTQYF. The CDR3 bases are TGCGCCAGCAGCTTGGCCCAGGGACTTAGCACAGATACGCAGTATTTT.

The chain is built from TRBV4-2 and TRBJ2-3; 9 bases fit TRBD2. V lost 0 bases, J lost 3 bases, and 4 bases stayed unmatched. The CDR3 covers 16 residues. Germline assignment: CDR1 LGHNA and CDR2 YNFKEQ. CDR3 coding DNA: TGTGCCAGCAGCCAAGATCGGGCGGGAGGGACAGATACGCAGTATTTT. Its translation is CASSQDRAGGTDTQYF.

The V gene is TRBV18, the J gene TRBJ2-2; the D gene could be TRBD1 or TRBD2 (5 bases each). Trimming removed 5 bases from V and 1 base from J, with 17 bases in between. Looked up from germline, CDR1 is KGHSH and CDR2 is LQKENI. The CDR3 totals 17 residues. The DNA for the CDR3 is TGTGCCAGCTCATCGATGGGACGGACTCGGAACACCGGGGAGCTGTTTTTT. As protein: CASSSMGRTRNTGELFF.

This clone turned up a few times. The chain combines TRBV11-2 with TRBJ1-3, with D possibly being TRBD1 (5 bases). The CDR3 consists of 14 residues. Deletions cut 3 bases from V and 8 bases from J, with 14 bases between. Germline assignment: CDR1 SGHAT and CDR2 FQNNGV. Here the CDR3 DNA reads TGTGCCAGCAGCTTTGGCCAGGGCATGGACACCATATATTTT. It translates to CASSFGQGMDTIYF.

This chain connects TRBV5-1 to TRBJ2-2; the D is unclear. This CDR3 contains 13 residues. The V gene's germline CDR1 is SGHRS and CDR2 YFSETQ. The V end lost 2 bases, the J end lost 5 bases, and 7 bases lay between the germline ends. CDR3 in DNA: TGCGCCAGCAGCTTAGGAGCGACCGGGGAGCTGTTTTTT. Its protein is CASSLGATGELFF.

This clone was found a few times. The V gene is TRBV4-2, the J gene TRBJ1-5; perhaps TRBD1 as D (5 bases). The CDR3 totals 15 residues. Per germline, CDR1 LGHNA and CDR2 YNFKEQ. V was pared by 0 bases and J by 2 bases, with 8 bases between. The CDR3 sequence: CASSQEVGGNQPQHF. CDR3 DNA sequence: TGTGCCAGCAGCCAAGAGGTAGGGGGCAATCAGCCCCAGCATTTT.

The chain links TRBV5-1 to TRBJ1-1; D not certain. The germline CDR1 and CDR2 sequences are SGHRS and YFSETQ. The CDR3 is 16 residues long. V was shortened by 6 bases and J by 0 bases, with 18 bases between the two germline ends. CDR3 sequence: CASNIDPPDLNTEAFF. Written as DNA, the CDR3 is TGCGCCAGCAATATTGACCCCCCGGATCTGAACACTGAAGCTTTCTTT.

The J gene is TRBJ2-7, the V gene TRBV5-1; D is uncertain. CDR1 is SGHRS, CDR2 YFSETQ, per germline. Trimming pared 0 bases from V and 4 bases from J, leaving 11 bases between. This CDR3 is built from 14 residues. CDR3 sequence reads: CASSLAQNRYEQYF. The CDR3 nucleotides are TGCGCCAGCAGCTTGGCACAGAACAGATACGAGCAGTACTTC.

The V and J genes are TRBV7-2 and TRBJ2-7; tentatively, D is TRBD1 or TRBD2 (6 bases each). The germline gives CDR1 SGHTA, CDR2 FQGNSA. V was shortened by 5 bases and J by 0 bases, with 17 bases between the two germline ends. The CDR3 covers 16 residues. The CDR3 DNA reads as TGTGCCAGCAGCCGAAGGGCCGGGGGCCTCTCCTACGAGCAGTACTTC. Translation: CASSRRAGGLSYEQYF.

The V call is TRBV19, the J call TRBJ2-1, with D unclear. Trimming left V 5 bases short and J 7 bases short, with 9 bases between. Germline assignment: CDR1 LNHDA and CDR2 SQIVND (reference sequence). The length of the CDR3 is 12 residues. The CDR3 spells CASSFLWNEQFF. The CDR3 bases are TGTGCCAGTAGTTTCCTCTGGAATGAGCAGTTCTTC.

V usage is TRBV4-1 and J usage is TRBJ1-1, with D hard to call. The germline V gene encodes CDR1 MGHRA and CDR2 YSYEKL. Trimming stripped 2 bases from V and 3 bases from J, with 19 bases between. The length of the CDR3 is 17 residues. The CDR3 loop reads CASSQRLPLRTDTEAFF. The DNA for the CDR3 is TGCGCCAGCAGCCAAAGACTCCCCCTCCGGACGGACACTGAAGCTTTCTTT.

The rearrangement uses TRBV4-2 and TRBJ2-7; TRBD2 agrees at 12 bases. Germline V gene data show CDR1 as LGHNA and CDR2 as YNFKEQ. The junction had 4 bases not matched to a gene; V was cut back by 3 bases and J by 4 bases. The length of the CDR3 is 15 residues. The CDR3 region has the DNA TGTGCCAGCAGCCACATACTAGCGGGAGGTTACGAGCAGTACTTC. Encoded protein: CASSHILAGGYEQYF.

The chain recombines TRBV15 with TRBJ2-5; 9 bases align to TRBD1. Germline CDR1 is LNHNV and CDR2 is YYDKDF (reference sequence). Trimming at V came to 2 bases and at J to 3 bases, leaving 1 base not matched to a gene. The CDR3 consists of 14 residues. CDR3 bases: TGTGCCACCAGCAGAAGACAGGGGGAAGAGACCCAGTACTTC. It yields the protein CATSRRQGEETQYF.

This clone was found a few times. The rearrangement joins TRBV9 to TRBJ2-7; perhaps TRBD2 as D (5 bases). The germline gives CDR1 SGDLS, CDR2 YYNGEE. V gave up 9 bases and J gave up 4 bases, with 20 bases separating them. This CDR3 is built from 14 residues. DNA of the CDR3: TGTGCCATAGGGCCGGCTTGGCGGGTTTACGAGCAGTACTTC. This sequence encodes CAIGPAWRVYEQYF.

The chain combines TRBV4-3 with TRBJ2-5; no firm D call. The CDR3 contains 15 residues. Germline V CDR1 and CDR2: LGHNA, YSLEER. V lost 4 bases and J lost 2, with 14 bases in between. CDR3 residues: CASSLQRNPQETQYF. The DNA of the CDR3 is TGCGCCAGCAGCCTCCAGAGAAACCCTCAAGAGACCCAGTACTTC.

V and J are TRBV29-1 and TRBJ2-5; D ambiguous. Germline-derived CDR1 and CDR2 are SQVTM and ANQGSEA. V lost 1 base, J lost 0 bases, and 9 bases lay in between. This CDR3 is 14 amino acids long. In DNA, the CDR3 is TGCAGCGTTGAAGGTAGAGACAACCAAGAGACCCAGTACTTC. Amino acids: CSVEGRDNQETQYF. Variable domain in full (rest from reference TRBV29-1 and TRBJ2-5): SAVISQKPSRDICQRGTSLTIQCQVDSQVTMMFWYRQQPGQSLTLIATANQGSEATYESGFVIDKFPISRPNLTFSTLTVSNMSPEDSSIYLCSVEGRDNQETQYFGPGTRLLVL.

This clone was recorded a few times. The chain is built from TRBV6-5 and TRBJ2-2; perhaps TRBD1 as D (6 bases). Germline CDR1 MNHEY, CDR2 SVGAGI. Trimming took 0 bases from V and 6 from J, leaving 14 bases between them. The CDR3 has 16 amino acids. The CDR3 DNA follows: TGTGCCAGCAGTTACTCCACAGGGATGATTTCCGGGGAGCTGTTTTTT. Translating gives CASSYSTGMISGELFF.

The CDR3 sequence is CASSEYDYGTGGYEQYF. CDR3 in DNA: TGTGCCAGCAGTGAATACGATTATGGGACAGGGGGCTACGAGCAGTACTTC. The genes are TRBV25-1 and TRBJ2-7; 11 nucleotides align to TRBD1. The V gene's germline CDR1 is MGHDK and CDR2 SYGVNS. The CDR3 extends over 17 amino acids. V lost 0 bases to trimming and J lost 3 bases; unmatched junction nucleotides: 7.

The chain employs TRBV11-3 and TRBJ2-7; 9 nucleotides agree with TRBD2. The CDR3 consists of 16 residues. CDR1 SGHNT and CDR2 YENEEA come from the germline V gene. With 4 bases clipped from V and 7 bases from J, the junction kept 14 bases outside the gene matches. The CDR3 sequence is CASSSSQQGLAEEQYF. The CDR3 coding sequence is TGTGCCAGCAGCTCAAGTCAACAGGGACTAGCAGAAGAGCAGTACTTC.

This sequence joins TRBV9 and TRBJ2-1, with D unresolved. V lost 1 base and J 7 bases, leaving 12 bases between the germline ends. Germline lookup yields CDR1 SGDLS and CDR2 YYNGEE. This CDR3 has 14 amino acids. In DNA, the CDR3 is TGTGCCAGCAGCGTATTCTACCAAGGGAATGAGCAGTTCTTC. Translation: CASSVFYQGNEQFF. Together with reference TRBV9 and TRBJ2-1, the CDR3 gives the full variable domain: DSGVTQTPKHLITATGQRVTLRCSPRSGDLSVYWYQQSLDQGLQFLIQYYNGEERAKGNILERFSAQQFPDLHSELNLSSLELGDSALYFCASSVFYQGNEQFFGPGTRLTVL.

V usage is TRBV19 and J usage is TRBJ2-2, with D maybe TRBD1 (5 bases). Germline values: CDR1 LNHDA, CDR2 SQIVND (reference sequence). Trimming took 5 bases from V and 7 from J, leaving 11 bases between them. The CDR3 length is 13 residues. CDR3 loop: CASSWSGNGELFF. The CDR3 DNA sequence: TGTGCCAGTAGTTGGTCAGGGAACGGGGAGCTGTTTTTT.

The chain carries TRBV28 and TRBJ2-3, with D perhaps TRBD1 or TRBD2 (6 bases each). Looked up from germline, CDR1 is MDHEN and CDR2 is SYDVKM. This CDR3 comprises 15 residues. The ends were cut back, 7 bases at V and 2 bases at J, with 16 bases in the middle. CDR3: CASTLRGRTTDTQYF. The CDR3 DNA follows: TGTGCCAGCACCCTCCGGGGGCGCACCACAGATACGCAGTATTTT.